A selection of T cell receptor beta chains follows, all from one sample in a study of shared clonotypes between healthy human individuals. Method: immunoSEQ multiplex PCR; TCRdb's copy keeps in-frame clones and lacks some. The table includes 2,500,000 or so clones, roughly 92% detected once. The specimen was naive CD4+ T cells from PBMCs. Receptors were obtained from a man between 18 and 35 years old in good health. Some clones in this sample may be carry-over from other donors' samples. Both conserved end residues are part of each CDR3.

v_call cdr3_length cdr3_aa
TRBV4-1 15 CASSQTSGGYNEQFF
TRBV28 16 CASRGPRGKNTGELFF
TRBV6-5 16 CASSYSSPPMTYEQYF
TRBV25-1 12 CASSWTGTEAFF
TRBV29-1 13 CSVWTLGTGELFF
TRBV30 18 CAWSVPPPAKKSNQPQHF
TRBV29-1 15 CSVEDRGYLADTQYF
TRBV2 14 CASSERQGSYGYTF
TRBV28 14 CASSFPPGDYGYTF
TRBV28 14 CASTQSGASGTQYF
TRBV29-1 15 CSVAGFSLGKNIQYF
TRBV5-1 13 CASSLSPTGELFF